Here is one T cell receptor beta chain with its context. The antigen is not known. In TCRdb, the reads were re-called with MiXCR into one record per CDR3 protein. The sample yields roughly 600,000 distinct CDR3 sequences, approximately 24% seen once. Germline V lookup: CDR1 SQVTM, CDR2 ANQGSEA. The CDR3 is 13 residues long. V was clipped by 2 bases and J by 3 bases, with 11 bases between them. The data stem from a study of T cell repertoires in cytomegalovirus infection. Study overall: CMV infection plus the matching HLA type was flagged by public TCR beta signatures. Whole-study findings and limits: Summed public TCR beta family frequency identified CMV carriers bearing the relevant HLA. HLA-C-restricted CMV clonotypes gave the most frequent clonotype in two of eight donors.

This chain links TRBV29-1 with TRBJ2-7; TRBD1 might be the D (5 bases). Sequencing was done on a sample of CD8+ T cells from PBMCs. This receptor was obtained from a human donor in good health (CMV status not recorded). Some clones in this sample may be carry-over from other donors' samples. Written as DNA, the CDR3 is TGCAGCGTTGAAATGGGTCAGGGCTACGAGCAGTACTTC. It codes for CSVEMGQGYEQYF.